These T cell receptor beta chains were read from a single sample in a study of T cells after yellow fever vaccination. TCRdb re-derived calls from the 5' RACE reads in MiXCR, one entry per CDR3 protein. The table includes 100,000 to 150,000 distinct CDR3 sequences, 15% detected once. Sequencing was performed on CD8+ T cells sorted from PBMCs, taken 5 days after the yellow fever booster vaccination. All receptors derive from a man aged 18 to 35 who received the YFV17D yellow fever vaccine. CDR3s include the opening cysteine and the closing phenylalanine or tryptophan. D genes are given only for firm matches. Clone size appears in some rows only: once, few, many, or a class for an expanded clone.

V	J	size	D	DNA	CDR3
TRBV10-3	TRBJ2-3	.	.	TGTGCCATCAGGACCGACTCCACAGATACGCAGTATTTT	CAIRTDSTDTQYF
TRBV7-7	TRBJ2-2	many	TRBD2	TGTGCCATCCAGCTTACGACTAGCGGGGGGCCGAACACCGGGGAGCTGTTTTTT	CAIQLTTSGGPNTGELFF
TRBV27	TRBJ1-1	.	.	TGTGCCAGCAGTTTAAACGGGGCTGCCACTGAAGCTTTCTTT	CASSLNGAATEAFF
TRBV7-2	TRBJ2-7	few	.	TGTGCCAGCAGCCTTGCCGGGGCATACCCCTACGAGCAGTACTTC	CASSLAGAYPYEQYF
TRBV12-3/TRBV12-4	TRBJ2-7	many	.	TGTGCCAGCGGGGTATCCTACGAGCAGTACTTC	CASGVSYEQYF
TRBV6-4	TRBJ1-1	once	.	TGTGCCAGCAGGCCCTCGACGGGAGAAGCTTTCTTT	CASRPSTGEAFF
TRBV14	TRBJ2-1	few	.	TGTGCCAGCAGCCAAGACAGGGGACTTGCCAATGAGCAGTTCTTC	CASSQDRGLANEQFF
TRBV4-1	TRBJ1-1	.	.	TGCGCCAGCAGCCAGGGGACGGAACGCTCCGTGAACACTGAAGCTTTCTTT	CASSQGTERSVNTEAFF
TRBV6-5	TRBJ2-1	few	.	TGTGCCAGCAGTTACTCGTCAGGGGTTAGCGATGAGCAGTTCTTC	CASSYSSGVSDEQFF
TRBV7-7	TRBJ2-1	few	TRBD1	TGTGCCAGCAGCTTACGAATCGCCGGACAGGGGAGGGACAATGAGCAGTTCTTC	CASSLRIAGQGRDNEQFF
TRBV5-1	TRBJ1-4	many	.	TGCGCCAGCAGCTTGGTCGGGACAACTAATGAAAAACTGTTTTTT	CASSLVGTTNEKLFF
TRBV4-2	TRBJ1-2	.	TRBD1	TGTGCCAGCAGCCCTCTTGGCAGGGGGTCAAGTTCTGATGGCTACACCTTC	CASSPLGRGSSSDGYTF
TRBV5-1	TRBJ2-5	.	.	TGCGCCAGCAGTCCGAGGGGGGGCGAAGAGACCCAGTACTTC	CASSPRGGEETQYF
TRBV6-5	TRBJ1-3	few	.	TGTGCCAGCAGTCTCAGCGCAGGGCGGGTCGCTCCGGACACCATATATTTT	CASSLSAGRVAPDTIYF
TRBV7-8	TRBJ2-7	.	.	TGTGCCAGCGATGCTAGCGCGGGGGCGGGCTACGAGCAGTACTTC	CASDASAGAGYEQYF
TRBV10-2	TRBJ1-4	few	.	TGCGCCAGCAGTTGGGGCTGGGAGAAACTGTTTTTT	CASSWGWEKLFF
TRBV2	TRBJ2-2	.	TRBD1	TGTGCCAGCAGTGATCCGGGACAGGGTGTAACCGGGGAGCTGTTTTTT	CASSDPGQGVTGELFF
TRBV7-9	TRBJ1-6	.	TRBD1	TGTGCCAGCAGCCCGTCCCGGGACAGGTTTTCACCCCTCCACTTT	CASSPSRDRFSPLHF
TRBV7-8	TRBJ1-1	.	.	TGTGCCAGCAGCTTAGGGCCATCCCGGAGCACTGAAGCTTTCTTT	CASSLGPSRSTEAFF
TRBV9	TRBJ2-3	few	TRBD2	TGTGCCAGCAGCGTAGTAATGGCGGGGGGGGGCACAGATACGCAGTATTTT	CASSVVMAGGGTDTQYF
TRBV10-3	TRBJ2-7	many	TRBD1	TGTGCCATCGGGACAGACGAGCAGTACTTC	CAIGTDEQYF
TRBV10-2	TRBJ2-7	few	TRBD2	TGCGCCGGCGGGGGGGCTTACGAGCAGTACTTC	CAGGGAYEQYF
TRBV11-2	TRBJ1-4	few	.	TGTGCCAGCAGCAGAGGACAGCTTAATGAAAAACTGTTTTTT	CASSRGQLNEKLFF
TRBV29-1	TRBJ1-2	.	.	TGCAGCGCCTGGAGGGGGAATGGCTACACCTTC	CSAWRGNGYTF